This entry lists 30 T cell receptor beta chains sequenced from one sample in a study of persistence of HIV-infected CD4 T cells. The stimulus was an HIV-1 Gag 15-mer peptide pool, approximately 0.93 ug/peptide/mL. Memory cells lacking CD40L and CD69 with high CD45RO were sorted. This was the immunoSEQ version 4 assay in survey mode. Clones were read by immunoSEQ multiplex PCR, and TCRdb kept only the in-frame ones, dropping some. The profile shows roughly 64,000 clones, about 77% of them singletons. No antigen has been identified for these receptors. Sequences were derived from CD4+ T cells sorted from PBMCs after roughly 18-hour stimulation, sampled from a patient who received antiretroviral therapy. The source of these receptors is an adult man with HIV who was CMV-seropositive.

The table lists this clone with a few counts. The rearrangement joins TRBV18 to TRBJ1-4; no definite D call. Trimming removed 6 bases from V and 0 bases from J, with 8 bases in between. The CDR3 runs to 14 residues. The germline CDR1 and CDR2 sequences are KGHSH and LQKENI. As DNA, the CDR3 is TGTGCCAGCTCCCCCCGGGCAACTAATGAAAAACTGTTTTTT. It specifies CASSPRATNEKLFF. The entire variable domain, with the rest obtained from reference TRBV18 and TRBJ1-4, is as follows: NAGVMQNPRHLVRRRGQEARLRCSPMKGHSHVYWYRQLPEEGLKFMVYLQKENIIDESGMPKERFSAEFPKEGPSILRIQQVVRGDSAAYFCASSPRATNEKLFFGSGTQLSVL.

The gene calls are TRBV5-1 and TRBJ1-2; TRBD1 aligns across 10 bases. Germline lookup yields CDR1 SGHRS and CDR2 YFSETQ. CDR3 length: 14 residues. After removal of 0 bases from V and 8 bases from J, the junction contained 4 bases not matched to a gene. In DNA, the CDR3 is TGCGCCAGCAGCTTGGGACAGGGGGCCTTGGGCTACACCTTC. This translates into CASSLGQGALGYTF.

This clone has only a few counts. The J gene is TRBJ1-3, the V gene TRBV10-1; 8 positions agree with TRBD1. Germline CDR1 reads WNHNN; CDR2 reads SYGVQD (reference sequence). CDR3 length: 17 amino acids. Unmatched junction bases numbered 13, after V lost 8 bases and J lost 1 base. Here the CDR3 reads CASSPGAGGLSGNTIYF. CDR3 sequence (DNA): TGCGCCAGCTCCCCAGGGGCAGGGGGCTTGTCTGGAAACACCATATATTTT.

The chain has TRBV6-5 and TRBJ1-1; a possible D gene is TRBD1 (5 bases). The CDR3 runs to 14 residues. Germline values: CDR1 MNHEY, CDR2 SVGAGI. Trimming stripped 7 bases from V and 4 bases from J, with 16 bases between. CDR3 sequence (DNA): TGTGCCAGCAATAAGTTAAGGGGATTCACTGAAGCTTTCTTT. Amino acid sequence: CASNKLRGFTEAFF.

The chain carries TRBV5-6 and TRBJ1-5, with a tentative D call TRBD1 (6 bases). Trimming took off 4 bases at V and 0 bases at J, with 8 bases between the two ends. The length of the CDR3 is 14 residues. Per the germline V gene, CDR1 is SGHDT and CDR2 is YYEEEE. CDR3 amino acids: CASSRQVSNQPQHF. CDR3 in DNA: TGTGCCAGCAGCCGACAGGTTAGCAATCAGCCCCAGCATTTT.

V usage is TRBV28 and J usage is TRBJ2-7; D possibly uses TRBD1 or TRBD2 (5 bases each). This CDR3 has 15 residues. V lost 6 bases, J lost 3 bases, and 18 bases lay in between. Germline values: CDR1 MDHEN, CDR2 SYDVKM. The CDR3 sequence is CASRVTGTANYEQYF. As DNA, the CDR3 is TGTGCCAGCAGGGTGACCGGGACGGCAAACTACGAGCAGTACTTC.

The gene calls are TRBV7-8 and TRBJ2-7; 7 bases align to TRBD1. CDR3 length: 13 residues. V lost 2 bases to trimming and J lost 3 bases; unmatched junction nucleotides: 1. Looked up from germline, CDR1 is SGHVS and CDR2 is FQNEAQ. The CDR3 reads CASSLTGDYEQYF. CDR3 bases: TGTGCCAGCAGCTTAACAGGGGACTACGAGCAGTACTTC. The full variable domain, completed using reference TRBV7-8 and TRBJ2-7, is GAGVSQSPRYKVAKRGQDVALRCDPISGHVSLFWYQQALGQGPEFLTYFQNEAQLDKSGLPSDRFFAERPEGSVSTLKIQRTQQEDSAVYLCASSLTGDYEQYFGPGTRLTVT.

The V and J genes are TRBV6-5 and TRBJ1-5, with a tentative D call TRBD1 (5 bases). The CDR3 spans 15 residues. The V end was cut by 10 bases, the J end by 1 base, with 17 bases between. From germline, CDR1 is MNHEY and CDR2 SVGAGI. This CDR3 is CATKRAGESNQPQHF. The CDR3 coding sequence is TGTGCCACCAAGCGGGCGGGGGAAAGCAATCAGCCCCAGCATTTT.

The chain recombines TRBV2 with TRBJ2-7; TRBD1 agrees at 7 bases. The CDR3 runs 15 residues. Germline assignment: CDR1 SNHLY and CDR2 FYNNEI. V dropped 4 bases and J dropped 0; count of bases not matched to a gene: 6. CDR3 bases: TGTGCCAGCAGTGTACAGGACAGGACCTCCTACGAGCAGTACTTC. It encodes CASSVQDRTSYEQYF.

This chain connects TRBV6-5 to TRBJ1-2; D gene ambiguous. The V gene's germline CDR1 is MNHEY and CDR2 SVGAGI. The ends were cut back, 5 bases at V and 0 bases at J, with 10 bases in the middle. The CDR3 spans 14 residues. The DNA for the CDR3 is TGTGCCAGCAGTCAATACAGCACTAACTATGGCTACACCTTC. Protein sequence: CASSQYSTNYGYTF.

J is TRBJ1-2 and V is TRBV10-3; D may be TRBD1 (6 bases). Looked up from germline, CDR1 is ENHRY and CDR2 is SYGVKD. The CDR3 spans 13 residues. V lost 10 bases, J lost 4 bases, and 16 bases lay in between. The CDR3 protein is CATGGGGSYGYTF. CDR3 bases: TGTGCCACCGGGGGAGGGGGGAGCTATGGCTACACCTTC.

The rearrangement links TRBV24-1 to TRBJ2-2; possible D gene TRBD2, 6 bases. The CDR3 covers 14 residues. V was clipped by 3 bases and J by 8 bases, with 12 bases between them. Looked up from germline, CDR1 is KGHDR and CDR2 is SFDVKD. The CDR3 sequence: CATSDLAPRGELFF. The CDR3 DNA follows: TGTGCCACCAGTGATCTAGCGCCCCGGGGGGAGCTGTTTTTT.

The rearrangement links TRBV5-1 to TRBJ1-5; 8 bases match TRBD1. The germline gives CDR1 SGHRS, CDR2 YFSETQ. This CDR3 region has 14 residues. V gave up 4 bases and J gave up 6 bases; unmatched junction bases: 6. CDR3 nucleotide sequence: TGCGCCAGCAGCCCCGACAGGGGAGGTCAGCCCCAGCATTTT. It yields the protein CASSPDRGGQPQHF.

As to this clone: The junction departs from the called germline gene at one end, perhaps through a read error. This chain connects TRBV5-5 to TRBJ2-7; D might be TRBD1 or TRBD2, each matching 6 bases. The CDR3 has 12 amino acids. Germline CDR1 and CDR2: SGHKS and YYEKEE (reference sequence). The CDR3 DNA is TGTGCCAGCAGCTTACCTTCGGGGGCACCACACTTC. Its protein is CASSLPSGAPHF. Supplemented by reference TRBV5-5 and TRBJ2-7, the full variable domain reads DAGVTQSPTHLIKTRGQQVTLRCSPISGHKSVSWYQQVLGQGPQFIFQYYEKEERGRGNFPDRFSARQFPNYSSELNVNALLLGDSALYLCASSLPSGAPHFGPGTRLTVT.

This chain uses TRBV5-3 with TRBJ2-1; possibly TRBD1 for D (6 bases). TRBV5-3 is an ORF, with its function uncertain. V lost 0 bases and J 4 bases, leaving 11 bases between the germline ends. This CDR3 contains 15 residues. In nucleotides, the CDR3 is TGTGCCAGAAGCTTGGACAGGGCGAGATACAATGAGCAGTTCTTC. Encoded protein: CARSLDRARYNEQFF.

The J gene is TRBJ2-3, the V gene TRBV3-1 (or the pseudogene TRBV3-2), with 8 bases that match TRBD2. This CDR3 region has 15 residues. After removal of 1 base from V and 4 bases from J, the junction contained 4 bases not matched to a gene. Germline V CDR1 and CDR2: LGHDT, YNNKEL (reference sequence). The CDR3 loop reads CASSQGGSGADTQYF. CDR3 nucleotides: TGTGCCAGCAGCCAAGGGGGTAGCGGGGCAGATACGCAGTATTTT.

This rearrangement joins TRBV5-1 to TRBJ2-2; 12 bases are a match to TRBD1. Losses at the gene ends were 2 bases for V and 6 bases for J; bases not matched to a gene: 5. This CDR3 has 16 residues. In germline, CDR1 is SGHRS, CDR2 YFSETQ. CDR3 region: CASSFLGQGAPGELFF. The DNA of the CDR3 is TGCGCCAGCAGCTTCCTGGGACAGGGGGCCCCCGGGGAGCTGTTTTTT.

V is TRBV19 and J is TRBJ2-7; 9 bases agree with TRBD1. V lost 4 bases to trimming and J lost 0 bases; unmatched junction nucleotides: 4. Germline V gene data show CDR1 as LNHDA and CDR2 as SQIVND (reference sequence). The CDR3 length is 15 residues. The CDR3 sequence: CASSTTGGASYEQYF. CDR3 sequence (DNA): TGTGCCAGTAGTACCACAGGGGGCGCCTCCTACGAGCAGTACTTC.

The gene calls are TRBV6-5 and TRBJ2-2; 7 bases fit TRBD2. CDR3 size: 15 residues. V lost 2 bases, J lost 7 bases, and 7 bases stayed unmatched. Germline loops: CDR1 MNHEY, CDR2 SVGAGI. CDR3 nucleotide sequence: TGTGCCAGCAGTTACGGACTAGAAGGGGTCGGGGAGCTGTTTTTT. It is translated as CASSYGLEGVGELFF.

The table lists this clone with a count of one. The chain recombines TRBV12-5 with TRBJ2-2; tentatively, D is TRBD1 (5 bases). The CDR3 extends over 15 amino acids. V was clipped by 1 base and J by 4 bases, with 10 bases between them. The V gene's germline CDR1 is LGHNT and CDR2 FRNRAP. CDR3 loop: CASGLGKGVTGELFF. For the CDR3, the DNA is TGTGCTAGTGGTTTGGGGAAAGGGGTCACCGGGGAGCTGTTTTTT.

The J gene is TRBJ2-3, the V gene TRBV2; 7 positions agree with TRBD1. J was trimmed by 4 bases and V by 1 base; bases with no gene match: 8. CDR1 and CDR2 (germline): SNHLY, FYNNEI. The CDR3 extends over 16 amino acids. The CDR3 spells CASSEGLQGWADTQYF. In DNA form, the CDR3 reads TGTGCCAGCAGTGAAGGGTTACAGGGGTGGGCAGATACGCAGTATTTT.

V gene TRBV2 combines with J gene TRBJ2-7; 8 bases match TRBD1. This CDR3 spans 14 amino acids. After removal of 4 bases from V and 4 bases from J, the junction contained 6 bases not matched to a gene. Germline V gene lookup returns CDR1 SNHLY and CDR2 FYNNEI. CDR3 region: CASSGVDRVYEQYF. DNA of the CDR3: TGTGCCAGCAGTGGAGTGGACAGGGTTTACGAGCAGTACTTC.

Here the CDR3 DNA reads TGTGCCACCAGTGATAGGAGGGGGCGCAATCAGCCCCAGCATTTT. It specifies CATSDRRGRNQPQHF. The genes are TRBV24-1 and TRBJ1-5, with TRBD1 matching over 7 bases. The germline gives CDR1 KGHDR, CDR2 SFDVKD. The length of the CDR3 is 15 residues. The V gene end was trimmed by 3 bases and the J gene end by 2 bases; junction bases not matched to a gene: 3.

The rearrangement joins TRBV11-2 to TRBJ2-7; D is unresolved. The CDR3 is made up of 14 amino acids. CDR1 is SGHAT and CDR2 is FQNNGV in the germline V gene. The V gene lost 5 bases and the J gene lost 1 base, with 12 bases spanning the gap. In DNA, the CDR3 is TGTGCCAGCAGCCTGGGTTTCTCTTCCTACGAGCAGTACTTC. It codes for CASSLGFSSYEQYF.

J is TRBJ2-6 and V is TRBV9, with 7 bases matching TRBD1. Losses at the gene ends were 4 bases for V and 0 bases for J; bases not matched to a gene: 7. This CDR3 has 17 residues. The germline V gene has CDR1 SGDLS and CDR2 YYNGEE. CDR3 DNA sequence: TGTGCCAGCAGCCCCGGGACAGACCGCTCTGGGGCCAACGTCCTGACTTTC. Residues: CASSPGTDRSGANVLTF.

This sequence joins TRBV6-5 and TRBJ2-6, with D perhaps being TRBD1 or TRBD2 (5 bases each). Per germline, CDR1 MNHEY and CDR2 SVGAGI. Trimming cost V 0 bases and J 2 bases, with 5 bases left between them. The CDR3 loop spans 15 amino acids. CDR3 sequence (DNA): TGTGCCAGCAGTTACTCGGGGGCTGGGGCCAACGTCCTGACTTTC. Protein product: CASSYSGAGANVLTF.

This chain connects TRBV19 to TRBJ2-3; D is possibly TRBD2 (6 bases). In germline, CDR1 is LNHDA, CDR2 SQIVND (reference sequence). V was cut by 6 bases and J by 2 bases, with 15 bases left in between. The length of the CDR3 is 15 residues. The CDR3 DNA reads as TGTGCCAGTAGCTCCGAGTGGAGGGTCACAGATACGCAGTATTTT. It codes for CASSSEWRVTDTQYF.

In its sample, this clone was seen a few times. The chain uses TRBV10-1 and TRBJ2-2; unclear D gene. V gave up 7 bases and J gave up 0 bases, with 6 bases separating them. Germline V gene data show CDR1 as WNHNN and CDR2 as SYGVQD (reference sequence). This CDR3 region has 13 residues. In DNA, the CDR3 is TGCGCCAGCACCGGGTCGAACACCGGGGAGCTGTTTTTT. Translating gives CASTGSNTGELFF.

On this clone itself: A junction end diverges from the germline sequence, so it may reflect a read error. The CDR3 DNA sequence: TGTGCCAGCAGCTTATTAGAAGATGGCTACACCTTC. This codes for CASSLLEDGYTF. V usage is TRBV28 and J usage is TRBJ1-2; D unresolved. Germline CDR1 and CDR2: MDHEN and SYDVKM. CDR3 length: 12 amino acids.

This clone was recorded only once. The chain joins TRBV28 to TRBJ2-1; 9 nucleotides agree with TRBD1. The germline V gene has CDR1 MDHEN and CDR2 SYDVKM. This CDR3 contains 14 residues. J was trimmed by 7 bases and V by 8 bases; bases with no gene match: 9. The DNA of the CDR3 is TGTGCCAGCGGCAGACAGGGGGATTTGAATGAGCAGTTCTTC. Its translation is CASGRQGDLNEQFF.